The 2 T cell receptor beta chains in this list originate from one sample, sequenced in a study of T cell clonality in common variable immunodeficiency. Their antigen targets remain unknown. Study-wide results and caveats: Fewer deletions and N-nucleotide insertions were reportedly seen in common variable immunodeficiency TCR beta sequences.

The assay was immunoSEQ multiplex PCR, and TCRdb's table has in-frame clones only and misses some. The sample was found to contain about 21,000 clones, and every one recurs. The sample was peripheral blood mononuclear cells. These receptors were obtained from a human donor with common variable immunodeficiency.

In its sample, this clone was seen many times. The CDR3 extends 3 residues past the end of the read, so its final part is completed from the germline J gene. This chain links TRBV7-2 with TRBJ2-5; 7 nucleotides line up with TRBD2. Germline V gives CDR1 SGHTA, CDR2 FQGNSA. After removal of 5 bases from V and 2 bases from J, the junction contained 8 bases not matched to a gene. This CDR3 is built from 15 residues. The part of the CDR3 DNA that was read is TGTGCCAGCAGCCTGATCCGGGGGGTACAAGAGACC. This encodes CASSLIRGVQET. In full, the CDR3 reads CASSLIRGVQETQYF.

This clone was detected ten times or more. The DNA ends 3 residues before the CDR3 does, and the rest of the CDR3 is filled in from the germline J gene. This sequence joins TRBV7-9 and TRBJ2-7; tentatively, D is TRBD1 (6 bases). V dropped 7 bases and J dropped 5 bases, with 18 bases sitting between them. Germline CDR1 reads SEHNR; CDR2 reads FQNEAQ (reference sequence). The CDR3 loop spans 14 amino acids. The part of the CDR3 DNA that was read is TGTGCCAGCATTAGTGGCAGGGGTGTCCACGAG. Translating gives CASISGRGVHE. The entire CDR3 is CASISGRGVHEQYF. Based on the CDR3 plus reference TRBV7-9 and TRBJ2-7, the full variable domain is DTGVSQNPRHKITKRGQNVTFRCDPISEHNRLYWYRQTLGQGPEFLTYFQNEAQLEKSRLLSDRFSAERPKGSFSTLEIQRTEQGDSAMYLCASISGRGVHEQYFGPGTRLTVT.